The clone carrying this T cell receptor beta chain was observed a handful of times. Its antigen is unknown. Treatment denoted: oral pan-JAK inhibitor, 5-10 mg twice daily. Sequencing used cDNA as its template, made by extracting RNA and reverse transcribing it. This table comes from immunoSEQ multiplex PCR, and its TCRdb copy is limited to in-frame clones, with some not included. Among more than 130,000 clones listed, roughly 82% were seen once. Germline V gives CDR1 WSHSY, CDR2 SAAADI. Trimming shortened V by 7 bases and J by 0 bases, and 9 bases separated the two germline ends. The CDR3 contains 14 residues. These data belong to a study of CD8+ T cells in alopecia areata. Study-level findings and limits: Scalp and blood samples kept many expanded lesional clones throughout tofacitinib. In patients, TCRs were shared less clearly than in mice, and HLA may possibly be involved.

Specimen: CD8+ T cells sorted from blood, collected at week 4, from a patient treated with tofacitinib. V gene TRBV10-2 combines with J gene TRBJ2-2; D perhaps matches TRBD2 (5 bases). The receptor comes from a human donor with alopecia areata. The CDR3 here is CASMEESNTGELFF. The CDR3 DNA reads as TGCGCCAGCATGGAGGAATCGAACACCGGGGAGCTGTTTTTT.